The clone carrying this TCR beta chain was recorded once. The CDR3 totals 14 residues. V gave up 5 bases and J gave up 9 bases, with 19 bases separating them. Germline V gene data show CDR1 as SEHNR and CDR2 as FQNEAQ (reference sequence). The data were obtained in a study of blood T cell repertoires in COVID-19. Using immunoSEQ multiplex PCR, the repertoire was profiled, and TCRdb retains in-frame clones only, with some absent. The repertoire includes about 240,000 clones, about 83% of them detected once, and 3% to 4.5% sits in the top ten. The rearrangement uses TRBV7-9 and TRBJ1-1, with D hard to call. This receptor was taken from a woman aged 40 to 49 who had been exposed to COVID-19. Sample: PBMCs or T cells enriched from blood (not recorded which). CDR3: CASSQAGLPPQAFF. The CDR3 nucleotides are TGTGCCAGCAGCCAAGCGGGCCTTCCGCCCCAAGCTTTCTTT.